This TCR beta chain came from a study of blood T cell repertoires in COVID-19. Background on the study: PBMCs, B-cell-depleted T cells, or T cells provided the cDNA or gDNA that made up the material.

Cohort assignment relied on participant-reported clinical history. Each exposed participant met a COVID-19 case in the 2 weeks preceding study entry. The CDR3 is made up of 14 amino acids. The V end was cut by 3 bases, the J end by 3 bases, with 12 bases between. The germline V gene encodes CDR1 SQVTM and CDR2 ANQGSEA. Sequencing used immunoSEQ multiplex PCR; TCRdb keeps in-frame clones, though not all of them. The sample has 360,000 or so clones, 88% seen once. J is TRBJ2-1 and V is TRBV29-1; D is perhaps TRBD2 (6 bases). This receptor was identified in a woman in her thirties who had been exposed to COVID-19. Sequenced sample: PBMCs or T cells enriched from blood (not recorded which). The CDR3 spells CSVEGREYYNEQFF. CDR3 in DNA: TGCAGCGTTGAGGGTCGGGAGTACTACAATGAGCAGTTCTTC.